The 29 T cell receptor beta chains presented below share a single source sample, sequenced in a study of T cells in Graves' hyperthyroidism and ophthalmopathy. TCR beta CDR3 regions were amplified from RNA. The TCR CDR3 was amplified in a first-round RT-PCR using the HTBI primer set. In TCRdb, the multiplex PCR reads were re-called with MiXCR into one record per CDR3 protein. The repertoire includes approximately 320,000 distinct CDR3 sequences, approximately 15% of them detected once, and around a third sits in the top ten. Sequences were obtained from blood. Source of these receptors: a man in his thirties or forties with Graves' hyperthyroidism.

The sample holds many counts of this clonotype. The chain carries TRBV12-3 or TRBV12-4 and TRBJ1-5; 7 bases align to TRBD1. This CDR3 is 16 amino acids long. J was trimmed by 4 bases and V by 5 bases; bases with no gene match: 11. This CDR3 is CASSQSTGAQNQPQHF. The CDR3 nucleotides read TGTGCCAGCAGTCAATCCACAGGGGCGCAAAATCAGCCCCAGCATTTT.

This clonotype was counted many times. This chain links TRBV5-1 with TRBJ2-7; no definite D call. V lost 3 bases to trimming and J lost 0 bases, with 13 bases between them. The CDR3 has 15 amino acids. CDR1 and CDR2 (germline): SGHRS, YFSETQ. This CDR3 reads CASSSGQVISYEQYF. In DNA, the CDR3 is TGCGCCAGCAGCTCGGGTCAGGTCATCTCCTACGAGCAGTACTTC.

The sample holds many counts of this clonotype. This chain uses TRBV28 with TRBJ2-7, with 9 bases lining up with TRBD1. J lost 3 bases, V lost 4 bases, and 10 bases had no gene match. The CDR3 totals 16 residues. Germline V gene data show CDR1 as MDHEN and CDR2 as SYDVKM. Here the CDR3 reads CASSSPTGGLDYEQYF. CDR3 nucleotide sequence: TGTGCCAGCAGTTCGCCGACAGGGGGATTGGACTACGAGCAGTACTTC.

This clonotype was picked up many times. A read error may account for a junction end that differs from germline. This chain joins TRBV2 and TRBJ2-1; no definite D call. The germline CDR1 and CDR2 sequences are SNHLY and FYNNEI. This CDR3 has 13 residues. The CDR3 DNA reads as TGTGCCAGCAGCGAAGGAAGGTACAATGAGCAGTTCTTC. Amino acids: CASSEGRYNEQFF.

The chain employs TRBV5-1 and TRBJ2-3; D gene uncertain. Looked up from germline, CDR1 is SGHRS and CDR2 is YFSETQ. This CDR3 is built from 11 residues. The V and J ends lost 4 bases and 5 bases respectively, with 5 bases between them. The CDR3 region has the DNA TGCGCCAGCAGCCGCCAAGATACGCAGTATTTT. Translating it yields CASSRQDTQYF.

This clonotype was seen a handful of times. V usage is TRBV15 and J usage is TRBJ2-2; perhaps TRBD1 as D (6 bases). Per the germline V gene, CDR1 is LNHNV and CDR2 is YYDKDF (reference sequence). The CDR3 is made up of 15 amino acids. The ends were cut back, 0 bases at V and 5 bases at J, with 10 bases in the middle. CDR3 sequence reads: CATSRDRGWTGELFF. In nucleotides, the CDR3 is TGTGCCACCAGCAGAGACAGGGGTTGGACCGGGGAGCTGTTTTTT.

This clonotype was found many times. The CDR3 sequence: CASSLGQESYQETQYF. CDR3 in DNA: TGTGCCAGCAGCTTGGGACAGGAGTCGTACCAAGAGACCCAGTACTTC. The rearrangement links TRBV11-3 to TRBJ2-5; TRBD1 matches at 8 bases. The ends lost 3 bases at V and 0 bases at J; junction bases unmatched: 6. Germline V gene sequence: CDR1 SGHNT, CDR2 YENEEA. The CDR3 has 16 amino acids.

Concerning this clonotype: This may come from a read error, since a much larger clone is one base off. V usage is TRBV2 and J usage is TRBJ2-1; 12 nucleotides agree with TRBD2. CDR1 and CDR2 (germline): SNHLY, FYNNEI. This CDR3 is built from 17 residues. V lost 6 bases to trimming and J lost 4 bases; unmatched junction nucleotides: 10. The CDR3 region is CASRVGASGRAYNEQFF. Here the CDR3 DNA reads TGTGCCAGCAGGGTTGGGGCTAGCGGGAGGGCTTACAATGAGCAGTTCTTC.

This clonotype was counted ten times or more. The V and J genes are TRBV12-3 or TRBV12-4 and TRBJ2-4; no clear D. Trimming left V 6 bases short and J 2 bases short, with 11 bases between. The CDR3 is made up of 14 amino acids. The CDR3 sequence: CASSPLGSKNIQYF. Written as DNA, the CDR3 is TGTGCCAGCAGCCCTCTCGGGTCCAAAAACATTCAGTACTTC.

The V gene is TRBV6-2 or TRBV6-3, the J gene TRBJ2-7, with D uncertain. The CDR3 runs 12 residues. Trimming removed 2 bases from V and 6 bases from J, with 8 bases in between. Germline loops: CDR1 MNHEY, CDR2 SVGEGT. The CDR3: CASSYVASEQYF. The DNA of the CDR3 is TGTGCCAGCAGTTACGTAGCTAGCGAGCAGTACTTC.

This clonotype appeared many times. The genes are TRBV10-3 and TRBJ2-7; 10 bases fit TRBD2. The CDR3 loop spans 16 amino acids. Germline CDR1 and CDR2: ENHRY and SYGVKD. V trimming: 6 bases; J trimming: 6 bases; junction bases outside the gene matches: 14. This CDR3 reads CAIRLNIAGGVGEQYF. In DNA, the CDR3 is TGTGCCATCAGACTAAATATAGCGGGAGGCGTAGGCGAGCAGTACTTC.

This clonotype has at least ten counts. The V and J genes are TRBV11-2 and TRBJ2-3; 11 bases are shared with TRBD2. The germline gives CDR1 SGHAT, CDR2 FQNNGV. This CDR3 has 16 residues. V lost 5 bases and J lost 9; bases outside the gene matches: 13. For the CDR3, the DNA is TGTGCCAGCAGCCCCCCGGGACTAGCGGTCCAAGGCACGCAGTATTTT. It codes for CASSPPGLAVQGTQYF.

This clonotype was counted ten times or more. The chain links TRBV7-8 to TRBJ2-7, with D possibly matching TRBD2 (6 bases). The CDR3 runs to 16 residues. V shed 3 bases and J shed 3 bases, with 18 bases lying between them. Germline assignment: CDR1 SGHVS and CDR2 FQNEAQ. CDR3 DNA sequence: TGTGCCAGCAGCTTTGGTTGGGGGGTGGAGGACTACGAGCAGTACTTC. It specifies CASSFGWGVEDYEQYF.

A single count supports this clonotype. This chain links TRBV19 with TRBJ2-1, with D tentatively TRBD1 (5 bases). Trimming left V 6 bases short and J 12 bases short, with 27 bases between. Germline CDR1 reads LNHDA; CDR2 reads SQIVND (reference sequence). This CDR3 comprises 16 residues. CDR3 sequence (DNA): TGTGCCAGTAGACCTGGGTCGGCGAAAGGGGCCTGGGGGCAGTTCTTC. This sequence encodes CASRPGSAKGAWGQFF.

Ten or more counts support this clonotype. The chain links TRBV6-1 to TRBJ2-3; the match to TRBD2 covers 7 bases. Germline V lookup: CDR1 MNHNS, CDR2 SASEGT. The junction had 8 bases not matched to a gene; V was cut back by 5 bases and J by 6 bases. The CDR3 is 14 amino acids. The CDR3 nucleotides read TGTGCCAGCAGTCCGACTAACGGGGGGGATACGCAGTATTTT. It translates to CASSPTNGGDTQYF.

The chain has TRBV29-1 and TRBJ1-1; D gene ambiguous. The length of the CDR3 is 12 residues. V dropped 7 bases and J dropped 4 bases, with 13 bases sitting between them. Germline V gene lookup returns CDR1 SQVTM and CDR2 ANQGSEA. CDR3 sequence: CSGEGSSTEAFF. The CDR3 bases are TGCAGCGGGGAGGGAAGTTCCACTGAAGCTTTCTTT.

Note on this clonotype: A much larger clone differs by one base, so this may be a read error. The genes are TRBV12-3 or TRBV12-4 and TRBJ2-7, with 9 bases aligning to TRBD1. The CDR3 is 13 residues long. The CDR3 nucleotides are TGTGCCAGCAGCGACAGGGGGGGGTACGAGCGGTACTTC. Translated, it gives CASSDRGGYERYF.

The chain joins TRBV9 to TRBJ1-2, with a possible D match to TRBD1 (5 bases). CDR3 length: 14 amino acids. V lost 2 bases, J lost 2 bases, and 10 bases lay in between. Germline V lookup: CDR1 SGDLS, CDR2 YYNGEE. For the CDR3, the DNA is TGTGCCAGCAGCGTTTCCGGGACGAACTATGGCTACACCTTC. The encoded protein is CASSVSGTNYGYTF.

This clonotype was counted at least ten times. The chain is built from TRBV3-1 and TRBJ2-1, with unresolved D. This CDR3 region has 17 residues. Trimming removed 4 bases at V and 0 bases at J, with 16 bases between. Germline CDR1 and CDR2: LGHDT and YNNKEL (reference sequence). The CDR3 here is CASSLLLGETSYNEQFF. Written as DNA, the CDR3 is TGTGCCAGCAGCCTACTATTAGGTGAGACCTCCTACAATGAGCAGTTCTTC.

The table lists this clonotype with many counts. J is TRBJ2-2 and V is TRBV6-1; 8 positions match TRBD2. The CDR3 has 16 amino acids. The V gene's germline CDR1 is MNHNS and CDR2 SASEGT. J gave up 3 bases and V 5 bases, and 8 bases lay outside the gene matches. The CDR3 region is CASSPRLARHTGELFF. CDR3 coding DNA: TGTGCCAGCAGTCCCCGACTAGCGCGACACACCGGGGAGCTGTTTTTT.

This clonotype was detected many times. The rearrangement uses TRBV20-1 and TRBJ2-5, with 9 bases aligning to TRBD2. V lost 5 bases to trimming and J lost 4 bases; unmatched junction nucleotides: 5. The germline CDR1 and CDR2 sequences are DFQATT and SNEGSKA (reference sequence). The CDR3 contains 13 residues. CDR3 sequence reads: CSAQGTSRETQYF. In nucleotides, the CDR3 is TGCAGTGCTCAAGGGACTAGCAGAGAGACCCAGTACTTC.

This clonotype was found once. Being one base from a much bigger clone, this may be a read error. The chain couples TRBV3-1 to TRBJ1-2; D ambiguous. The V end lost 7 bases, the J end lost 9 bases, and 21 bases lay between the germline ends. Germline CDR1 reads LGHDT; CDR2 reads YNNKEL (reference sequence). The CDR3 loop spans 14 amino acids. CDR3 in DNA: TGTGCCAGCAAAAAAGCGGGAGCCCGACGTAGCTACACCTTC. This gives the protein CASKKAGARRSYTF.

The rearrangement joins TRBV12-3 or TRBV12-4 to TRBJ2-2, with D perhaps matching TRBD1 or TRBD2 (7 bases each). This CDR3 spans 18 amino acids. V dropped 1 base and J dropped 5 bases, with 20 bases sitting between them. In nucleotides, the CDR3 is TGTGCCAGCAGTTTAGTTGGGGGGGCGCCGGGACAGACCGGGGAGCTGTTTTTT. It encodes CASSLVGGAPGQTGELFF.

CDR3 sequence (DNA): TGTGCCAGCAGTTTGACAGGGAGGCCATATAGCAATCAGCCCCAGCATTTT. It is translated as CASSLTGRPYSNQPQHF. This chain connects TRBV27 to TRBJ1-5, with TRBD1 identical over 7 bases. The germline V gene encodes CDR1 MNHEY and CDR2 SMNVEV (reference sequence). The J segment lost 0 bases and the V segment lost 3 bases, leaving 8 bases of the junction unmatched. This CDR3 spans 17 amino acids.

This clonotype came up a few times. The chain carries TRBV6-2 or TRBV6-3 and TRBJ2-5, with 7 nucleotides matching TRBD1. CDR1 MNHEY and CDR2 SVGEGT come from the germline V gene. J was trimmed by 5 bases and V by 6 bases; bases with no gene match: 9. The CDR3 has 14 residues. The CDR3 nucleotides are TGTGCCAGCAGGGAAGGACAGGAACGGGAGACCCAGTACTTC. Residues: CASREGQERETQYF.

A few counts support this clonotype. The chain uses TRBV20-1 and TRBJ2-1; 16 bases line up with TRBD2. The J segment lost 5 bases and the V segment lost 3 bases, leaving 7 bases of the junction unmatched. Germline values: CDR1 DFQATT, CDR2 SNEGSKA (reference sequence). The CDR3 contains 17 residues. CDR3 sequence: CSARGLAGGQGHNEQFF. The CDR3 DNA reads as TGCAGTGCTAGGGGACTAGCGGGAGGGCAGGGCCACAATGAGCAGTTCTTC.

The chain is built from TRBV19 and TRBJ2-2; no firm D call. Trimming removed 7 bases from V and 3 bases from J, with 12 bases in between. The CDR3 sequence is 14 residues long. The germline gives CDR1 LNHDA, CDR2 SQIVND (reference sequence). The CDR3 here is CASTSSEYTGELFF. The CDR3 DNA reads TGTGCCAGTACTAGTTCCGAATACACCGGGGAGCTGTTTTTT.

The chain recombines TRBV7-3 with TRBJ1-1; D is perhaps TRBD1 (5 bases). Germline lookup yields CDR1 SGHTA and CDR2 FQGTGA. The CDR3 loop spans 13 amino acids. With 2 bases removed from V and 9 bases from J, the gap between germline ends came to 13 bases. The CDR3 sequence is CASSLRQGGQAFF. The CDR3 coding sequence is TGTGCCAGCAGCTTACGTCAGGGCGGGCAAGCTTTCTTT.

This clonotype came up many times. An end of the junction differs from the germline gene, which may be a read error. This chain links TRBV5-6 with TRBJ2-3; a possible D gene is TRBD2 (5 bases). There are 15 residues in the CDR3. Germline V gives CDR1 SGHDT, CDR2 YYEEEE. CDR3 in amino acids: CASSLPGASRDTQYF. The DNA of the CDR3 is TGTGCCAGCAGCTTGCCGGGCGCTAGCAGAGATACGCAGTATTTT.